The 22 T cell receptor beta chains in this list originate from one sample, sequenced in a study of T cell responses to AZD1222 COVID-19 vaccine. Clones were sequenced by immunoSEQ multiplex PCR, and TCRdb holds only the in-frame ones, with some missing. The sample includes over 50,000 clones, roughly 84% of them seen just once. Here the sequenced sample was peripheral blood, taken on day 0 of AZD1222 vaccination. These receptors all stem from an adult in good health.

The chain uses TRBV30 and TRBJ1-1; D remains ambiguous. The CDR3 loop spans 13 amino acids. Germline V lookup: CDR1 GTSNPN, CDR2 SVGIG (reference sequence). V was trimmed by 0 bases and J by 0 bases, leaving 5 bases between them. CDR3 sequence: CAWSVGMNTEAFF. CDR3 nucleotides: TGTGCCTGGAGTGTGGGTATGAACACTGAAGCTTTCTTT.

This clone was counted a few times. This rearrangement joins TRBV18 to TRBJ1-3, with unresolved D. V was trimmed by 2 bases and J by 0 bases, leaving 8 bases between them. CDR3 length equals 15 residues. Looked up from germline, CDR1 is KGHSH and CDR2 is LQKENI. The CDR3 region has the DNA TGTGCCAGCTCACCAGGGAGGTCCTCTGGAAACACCATATATTTT. It translates to CASSPGRSSGNTIYF.

The chain is built from TRBV11-3 and TRBJ1-6; D is unclear. V was trimmed by 2 bases and J by 7 bases, leaving 15 bases between them. The CDR3 sequence is 16 residues long. Germline V gene sequence: CDR1 SGHNT, CDR2 YENEEA. The DNA for the CDR3 is TGTGCCAGCAGCTTAATAGGTTCACGGAAAAATTCACCCCTCCACTTT. Its protein is CASSLIGSRKNSPLHF.

The V gene is TRBV30, the J gene TRBJ1-1; no reliable D call. Trimming removed 4 bases at V and 0 bases at J, with 9 bases between. CDR1 and CDR2 (germline): GTSNPN, SVGIG (reference sequence). The CDR3 runs 13 residues. In nucleotides, the CDR3 is TGTGCCTGGAACCAGCGGATGAACACTGAAGCTTTCTTT. It specifies CAWNQRMNTEAFF.

The V and J genes are TRBV5-6 and TRBJ1-2; TRBD1 matches at 9 bases. Germline V gene data show CDR1 as SGHDT and CDR2 as YYEEEE. V shed 5 bases, J shed 2 bases, and the junction held 4 bases outside the gene matches. CDR3 length: 14 residues. CDR3 nucleotide sequence: TGTGCCAGCAGAAAAGGACAGGGGAACTATGGCTACACCTTC. It yields the protein CASRKGQGNYGYTF.

The chain is built from TRBV5-6 and TRBJ1-2, with D perhaps matching TRBD1 (5 bases). The CDR3 has 15 amino acids. V was cut by 0 bases and J by 11 bases, with 20 bases left in between. CDR1 is SGHDT, CDR2 YYEEEE, per germline. The CDR3 region has the DNA TGTGCCAGCAGCTTGGGGGGGGATCCCCCTGTTCAATACACCTTC. It specifies CASSLGGDPPVQYTF.

V is TRBV6-5 and J is TRBJ1-1; D gene ambiguous. CDR1 MNHEY and CDR2 SVGAGI come from the germline V gene. V was trimmed by 5 bases and J by 0 bases, leaving 4 bases between them. The CDR3 totals 12 residues. The CDR3 region has the DNA TGTGCCAGCAGTCAGTTGAACACTGAAGCTTTCTTT. Its translation is CASSQLNTEAFF.

This chain connects TRBV29-1 to TRBJ2-7; maybe TRBD1 (6 bases). The CDR3 covers 13 residues. Trimming removed 4 bases at V and 3 bases at J, with 13 bases between. In germline, CDR1 is SQVTM, CDR2 ANQGSEA. The CDR3 sequence is CSVGGTTHYEQYF. The CDR3 DNA follows: TGCAGCGTTGGAGGGACAACTCACTACGAGCAGTACTTC.

V and J are TRBV6-1 and TRBJ2-1, with 15 bases identical to TRBD2. Germline lookup yields CDR1 MNHNS and CDR2 SASEGT. Trimming removed 3 bases from V and 6 bases from J; junction bases left unmatched: 3. This CDR3 spans 16 amino acids. The CDR3 DNA reads TGTGCCAGCAGTGACCCGGGACTAGCGGGGGGCAATGAGCAGTTCTTC. Translating gives CASSDPGLAGGNEQFF.

The chain joins TRBV6-1 to TRBJ2-7, with TRBD2 identical over 13 bases. CDR3 size: 17 residues. The germline gives CDR1 MNHNS, CDR2 SASEGT. V was pared by 6 bases and J by 4 bases, with 12 bases of the junction left unmatched. The CDR3 region is CASRELAGGPPLYEQYF. In DNA, the CDR3 is TGTGCCAGCAGGGAACTAGCGGGAGGGCCTCCCCTTTACGAGCAGTACTTC.

The chain couples TRBV7-2 to TRBJ2-7; D is unresolved. V was clipped by 5 bases and J by 7 bases, with 9 bases between them. The CDR3 consists of 11 residues. Germline CDR1 and CDR2: SGHTA and FQGNSA. CDR3 amino acids: CASSLPGEQYF. The CDR3 DNA follows: TGTGCCAGCAGCCTCCCTGGGGAGCAGTACTTC.

The chain couples TRBV5-1 to TRBJ1-1; 10 bases align to TRBD1. Losses at the gene ends were 4 bases for V and 5 bases for J; bases not matched to a gene: 8. The CDR3 is 15 amino acids. Germline values: CDR1 SGHRS, CDR2 YFSETQ. CDR3 sequence (DNA): TGCGCCAGCAGCGCGACAGGGGGCACGGGTACTGAAGCTTTCTTT. Translating it yields CASSATGGTGTEAFF.

This sequence joins TRBV7-2 and TRBJ1-1; 7 bases match TRBD1. The ends lost 5 bases at V and 0 bases at J; junction bases unmatched: 6. The CDR3 runs to 15 residues. Per the germline V gene, CDR1 is SGHTA and CDR2 is FQGNSA. The CDR3 here is CASSQRQGVNTEAFF. The CDR3 nucleotides are TGTGCCAGCAGCCAAAGACAGGGCGTGAACACTGAAGCTTTCTTT.

CDR3 loop: CASHTGSSPLHF. CDR3 nucleotides: TGTGCCAGTCATACAGGGAGTTCACCCCTCCACTTT. This rearrangement joins TRBV19 to TRBJ1-6, with TRBD1 as a possible D gene (6 bases). Germline V gene lookup returns CDR1 LNHDA and CDR2 SQIVND (reference sequence). Trimming took 8 bases from V and 9 from J, leaving 11 bases between them. The length of the CDR3 is 12 residues. The whole variable domain, remainder taken from reference TRBV19 and TRBJ1-6, is DGGITQSPKYLFRKEGQNVTLSCEQNLNHDAMYWYRQDPGQGLRLIYYSQIVNDFQKGDIAEGYSVSREKKESFPLTVTSAQKNPTAFYLCASHTGSSPLHFGNGTRLTVT.

The chain recombines TRBV11-1 with TRBJ1-2; D unresolved. Germline CDR1 reads SGHAT; CDR2 reads FQDESV (reference sequence). This CDR3 comprises 13 residues. V lost 1 base and J 5 bases, leaving 8 bases between the germline ends. This CDR3 is CASSLDSRYGYTF. The CDR3 DNA sequence: TGTGCCAGCAGCTTAGACAGCCGATATGGCTACACCTTC. Based on the CDR3 plus reference TRBV11-1 and TRBJ1-2, the full variable domain is EAEVAQSPRYKITEKSQAVAFWCDPISGHATLYWYRQILGQGPELLVQFQDESVVDDSQLPKDRFSAERLKGVDSTLKIQPAELGDSAMYLCASSLDSRYGYTFGSGTRLTVV.

This clone is a singleton in its sample. Other nucleotide sequences from this sample produce the same CDR3. J is TRBJ2-2 and V is TRBV6-2 or TRBV6-3; 11 bases fit TRBD2. This CDR3 comprises 15 residues. The V segment lost 4 bases and the J segment 3 bases; nucleotides outside the gene matches: 1. Germline-derived CDR1 and CDR2 are MNHEY and SVGEGT. The chain's CDR3 is CASSLLAGDTGELFF. CDR3 nucleotides: TGTGCCAGCAGTTTACTAGCGGGAGACACCGGGGAGCTGTTTTTT.

This clone was observed a single time. The chain joins TRBV11-3 to TRBJ2-3, with D possibly being TRBD1 (5 bases). CDR1 and CDR2 (germline): SGHNT, YENEEA. Trimming removed 1 base at V and 1 base at J, with 6 bases between. This CDR3 is built from 14 residues. The CDR3 sequence: CASSLGRGTDTQYF. Here the CDR3 DNA reads TGTGCCAGCAGCTTAGGCAGGGGCACAGATACGCAGTATTTT.

The gene calls are TRBV7-3 and TRBJ2-3, with D possibly TRBD2 on 5 matching bases. With 5 bases removed from V and 1 base from J, the gap between germline ends came to 22 bases. The CDR3 runs to 18 residues. CDR1 is SGHTA, CDR2 FQGTGA, per germline. In DNA, the CDR3 is TGTGCCAGCAGCCCCCAGGCGGGTTTAGGATTGCGCACAGATACGCAGTATTTT. This translates into CASSPQAGLGLRTDTQYF.

V is TRBV6-4 and J is TRBJ2-1; unclear D gene. The V gene's germline CDR1 is MRHNA and CDR2 SNTAGT. This CDR3 comprises 15 residues. V lost 2 bases and J lost 10, with 18 bases in between. CDR3: CASSDKVGDLGEQFF. DNA of the CDR3: TGTGCCAGCAGTGACAAGGTTGGGGATTTGGGGGAGCAGTTCTTC.

The chain uses TRBV11-2 and TRBJ2-4; D unclear. This CDR3 has 14 amino acids. The germline gives CDR1 SGHAT, CDR2 FQNNGV. V lost 4 bases, J lost 3 bases, and 10 bases lay in between. CDR3 sequence: CASSYRSVKNIQYF. Written as DNA, the CDR3 is TGTGCCAGCAGCTACAGATCGGTCAAAAACATTCAGTACTTC.

The J gene is TRBJ1-2, the V gene TRBV4-3; D is unresolved. This CDR3 is built from 15 residues. V was cut by 0 bases and J by 4 bases, with 12 bases left in between. Germline lookup yields CDR1 LGHNA and CDR2 YSLEER. As DNA, the CDR3 is TGCGCCAGCAGCCAAGATAGAGGATCCGCCTATGGCTACACCTTC. This codes for CASSQDRGSAYGYTF.

Written as DNA, the CDR3 is TGCGCCAGCAGCTTGGAAGGGGGCAGGAGTGGCTACACCTTC. Encoded protein: CASSLEGGRSGYTF. The gene calls are TRBV5-1 and TRBJ1-2, with 7 bases lining up with TRBD1. The CDR3 runs to 14 residues. The germline V gene encodes CDR1 SGHRS and CDR2 YFSETQ. Trimming cost V 0 bases and J 7 bases; bases outside gene matches: 6.